Ten or more counts support the clone carrying this TCR beta chain. The antigen is not known. TCR beta CDR3 sequences were amplified from RNA transcripts. The study used the HTBI primer set for a first-round RT-PCR of the TCR CDR3. TCRdb re-analysed the multiplex PCR reads in MiXCR, keeping a single row per CDR3 protein. The sample has under 65,000 distinct CDR3 sequences; under 70% are singletons. Germline V gene data show CDR1 as MNHEY and CDR2 as SMNVEV (reference sequence). The CDR3 is made up of 15 amino acids. V was clipped by 8 bases and J by 7 bases; unmatched bases: 11. The data belong to a study of T cells in Graves' hyperthyroidism and ophthalmopathy. Study-wide results and limits: Most thyroid clonotypes that were expanded above 0.001 also turned up in blood.

The chain employs TRBV27 and TRBJ1-6; 7 bases fit TRBD1. Sequenced: blood. This receptor was obtained from an older woman with Graves' ophthalmopathy. The CDR3 DNA is TGTGCCAGCCCCAGGGGGGGGGAAGGCAATTCACCCCTCCACTTT. It is translated as CASPRGGEGNSPLHF.